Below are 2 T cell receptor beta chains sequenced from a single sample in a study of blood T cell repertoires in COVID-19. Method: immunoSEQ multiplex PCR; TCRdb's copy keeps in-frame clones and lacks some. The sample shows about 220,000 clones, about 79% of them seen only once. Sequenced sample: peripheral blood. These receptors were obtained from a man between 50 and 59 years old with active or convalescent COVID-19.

This CDR3 is CASRFNGLAGELFF. The CDR3 bases are TGTGCCAGCAGATTTAACGGACTAGCCGGGGAGCTGTTTTTT. V and J are TRBV6-5 and TRBJ2-2, with 7 bases aligning to TRBD2. The CDR3 has 14 amino acids. V was pared by 6 bases and J by 6 bases, with 7 bases of the junction left unmatched. Germline CDR1 and CDR2: MNHEY and SVGAGI.

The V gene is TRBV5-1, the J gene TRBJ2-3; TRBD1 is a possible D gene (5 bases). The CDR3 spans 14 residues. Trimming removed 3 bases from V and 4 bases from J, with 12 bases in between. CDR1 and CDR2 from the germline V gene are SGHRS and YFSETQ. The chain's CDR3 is CASSYDSRSDTQYF. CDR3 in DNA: TGCGCCAGCAGCTATGACAGTAGGTCAGATACGCAGTATTTT.